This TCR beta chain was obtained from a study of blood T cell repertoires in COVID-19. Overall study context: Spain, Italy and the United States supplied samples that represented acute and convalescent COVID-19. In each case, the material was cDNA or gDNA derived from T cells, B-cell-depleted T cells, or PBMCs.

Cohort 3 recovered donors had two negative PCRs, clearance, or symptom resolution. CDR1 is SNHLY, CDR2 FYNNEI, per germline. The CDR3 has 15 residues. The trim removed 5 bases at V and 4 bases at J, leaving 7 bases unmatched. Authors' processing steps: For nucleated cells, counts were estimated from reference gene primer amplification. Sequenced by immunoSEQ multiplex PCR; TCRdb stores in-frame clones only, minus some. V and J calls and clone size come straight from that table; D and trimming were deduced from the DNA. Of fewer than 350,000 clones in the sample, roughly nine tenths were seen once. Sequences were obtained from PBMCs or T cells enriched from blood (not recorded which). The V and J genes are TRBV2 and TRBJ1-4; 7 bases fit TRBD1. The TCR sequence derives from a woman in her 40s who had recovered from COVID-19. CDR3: CASSQPGQINEKLFF. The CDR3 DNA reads TGTGCCAGCAGTCAACCGGGACAGATTAATGAAAAACTGTTTTTT. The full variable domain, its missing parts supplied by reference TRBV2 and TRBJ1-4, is EPEVTQTPSHQVTQMGQEVILRCVPISNHLYFYWYRQILGQKVEFLVSFYNNEISEKSEIFDDQFSVERPDGSNFTLKIRSTKLEDSAMYFCASSQPGQINEKLFFGSGTQLSVL.